This T cell receptor (beta chain) was sequenced during a study of blood T cell repertoires in COVID-19. Overall study: The analysed material was cDNA or gDNA that came from T cells, B-cell-depleted T cells, or PBMCs.

In germline, CDR1 is PRHDT, CDR2 FYEKMQ (reference sequence). The CDR3 has 15 residues. Unmatched junction bases numbered 6, after V lost 3 bases and J lost 4 bases. This clone came up once. Original handling: Reference gene primer amplification gave estimated nucleated cell counts. Data came from immunoSEQ multiplex PCR; TCRdb stores just in-frame clones and leaves some out. From that table come the V and J calls and clone size; the DNA was used to work out D and trimming. In the table there are 350,000 or so clones, 80% to 90% of which are singletons. The V call is TRBV13, the J call TRBJ2-1, with 7 bases matching TRBD1. Material for sequencing was PBMCs or T cells enriched from blood (not recorded which). The receptor was isolated from a woman in her thirties or forties with acute COVID-19. The CDR3 nucleotides read TGTGCCAGCAGCTTGGGACAGCAACTTTACAATGAGCAGTTCTTC. Encoded protein: CASSLGQQLYNEQFF. Supplemented by reference TRBV13 and TRBJ2-1, the full variable domain reads AAGVIQSPRHLIKEKRETATLKCYPIPRHDTVYWYQQGPGQDPQFLISFYEKMQSDKGSIPDRFSAQQFSDYHSELNMSSLELGDSALYFCASSLGQQLYNEQFFGPGTRLTVL.